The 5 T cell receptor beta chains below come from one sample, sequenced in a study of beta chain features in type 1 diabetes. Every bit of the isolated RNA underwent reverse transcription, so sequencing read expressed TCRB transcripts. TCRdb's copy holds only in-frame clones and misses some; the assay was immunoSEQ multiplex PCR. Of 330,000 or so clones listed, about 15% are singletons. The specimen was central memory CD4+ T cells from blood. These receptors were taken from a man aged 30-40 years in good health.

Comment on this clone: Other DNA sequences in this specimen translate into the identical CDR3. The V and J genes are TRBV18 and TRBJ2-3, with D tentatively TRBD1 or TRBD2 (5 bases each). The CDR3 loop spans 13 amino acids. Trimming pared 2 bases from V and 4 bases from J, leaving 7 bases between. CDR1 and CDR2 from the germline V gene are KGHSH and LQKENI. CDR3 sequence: CASSPTGPDTQYF. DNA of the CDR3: TGTGCCAGCTCACCAACGGGGCCAGATACGCAGTATTTT.

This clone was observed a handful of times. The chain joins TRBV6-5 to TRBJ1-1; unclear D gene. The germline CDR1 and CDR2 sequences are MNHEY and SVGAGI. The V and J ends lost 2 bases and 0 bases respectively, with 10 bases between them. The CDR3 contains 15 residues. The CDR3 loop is CASSYRQILNTEAFF. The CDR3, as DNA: TGTGCCAGCAGTTACCGCCAGATACTGAACACTGAAGCTTTCTTT.

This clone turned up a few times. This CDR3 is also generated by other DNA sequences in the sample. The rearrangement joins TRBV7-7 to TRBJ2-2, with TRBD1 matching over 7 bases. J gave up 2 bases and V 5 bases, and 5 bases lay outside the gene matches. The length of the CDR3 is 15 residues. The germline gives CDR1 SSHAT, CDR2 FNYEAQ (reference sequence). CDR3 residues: CASSHRQGNTGELFF. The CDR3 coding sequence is TGTGCCAGCAGCCATCGACAGGGTAACACCGGGGAGCTGTTTTTT.

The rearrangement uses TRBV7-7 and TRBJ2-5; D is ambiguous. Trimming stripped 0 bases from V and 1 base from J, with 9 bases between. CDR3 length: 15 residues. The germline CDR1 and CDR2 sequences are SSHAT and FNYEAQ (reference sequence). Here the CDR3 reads CASSLADGFQETQYF. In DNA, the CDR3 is TGTGCCAGCAGCTTAGCGGACGGGTTCCAAGAGACCCAGTACTTC.

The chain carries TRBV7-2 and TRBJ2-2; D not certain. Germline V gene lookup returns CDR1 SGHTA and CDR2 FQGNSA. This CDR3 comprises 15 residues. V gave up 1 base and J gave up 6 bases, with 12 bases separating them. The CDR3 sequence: CASSLGLAVSGELFF. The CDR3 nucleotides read TGTGCCAGCAGCTTAGGATTGGCGGTATCCGGGGAGCTGTTTTTT.